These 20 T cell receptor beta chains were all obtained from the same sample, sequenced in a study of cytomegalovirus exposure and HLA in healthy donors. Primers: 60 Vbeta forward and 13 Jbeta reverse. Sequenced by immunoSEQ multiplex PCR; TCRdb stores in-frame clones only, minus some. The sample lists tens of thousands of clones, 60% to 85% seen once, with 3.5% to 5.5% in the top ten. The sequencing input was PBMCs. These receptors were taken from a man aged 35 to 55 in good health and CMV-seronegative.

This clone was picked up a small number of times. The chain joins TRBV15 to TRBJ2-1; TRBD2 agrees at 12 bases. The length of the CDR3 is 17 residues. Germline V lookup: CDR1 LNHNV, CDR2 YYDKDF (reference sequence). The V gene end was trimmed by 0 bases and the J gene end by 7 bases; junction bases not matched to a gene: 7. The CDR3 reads CATSREGGLAGRNEQFF. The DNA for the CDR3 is TGTGCCACCAGCAGAGAGGGGGGACTAGCGGGCAGGAATGAGCAGTTCTTC.

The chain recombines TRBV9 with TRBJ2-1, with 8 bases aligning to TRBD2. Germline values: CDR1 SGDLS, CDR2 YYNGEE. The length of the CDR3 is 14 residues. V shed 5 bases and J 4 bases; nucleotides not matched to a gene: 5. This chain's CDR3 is CASSLAGSYNEQFF. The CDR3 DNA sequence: TGTGCCAGCAGTTTAGCGGGATCGTACAATGAGCAGTTCTTC.

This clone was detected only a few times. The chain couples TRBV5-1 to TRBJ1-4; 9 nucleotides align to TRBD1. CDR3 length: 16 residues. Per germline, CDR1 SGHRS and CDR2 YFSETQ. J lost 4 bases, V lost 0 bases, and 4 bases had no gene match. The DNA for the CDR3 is TGCGCCAGCAGCTTGGTAGGGACAGGGATTAATGAAAAACTGTTTTTT. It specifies CASSLVGTGINEKLFF. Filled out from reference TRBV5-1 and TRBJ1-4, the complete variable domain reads KAGVTQTPRYLIKTRGQQVTLSCSPISGHRSVSWYQQTPGQGLQFLFEYFSETQRNKGNFPGRFSGRQFSNSRSEMNVSTLELGDSALYLCASSLVGTGINEKLFFGSGTQLSVL.

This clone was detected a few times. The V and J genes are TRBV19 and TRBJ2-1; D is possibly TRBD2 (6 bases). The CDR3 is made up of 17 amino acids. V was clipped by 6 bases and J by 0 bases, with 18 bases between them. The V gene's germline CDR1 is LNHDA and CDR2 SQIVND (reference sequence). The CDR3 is CASSPGRGGYSYNEQFF. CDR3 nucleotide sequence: TGTGCCAGTAGCCCAGGTCGAGGAGGGTACTCCTACAATGAGCAGTTCTTC.

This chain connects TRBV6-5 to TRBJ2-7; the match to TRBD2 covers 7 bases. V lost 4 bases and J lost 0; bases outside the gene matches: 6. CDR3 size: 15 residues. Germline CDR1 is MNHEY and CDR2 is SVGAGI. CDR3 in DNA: TGTGCCAGCAGTTCCAGAGCGGGGTCCTCCTACGAGCAGTACTTC. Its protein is CASSSRAGSSYEQYF.

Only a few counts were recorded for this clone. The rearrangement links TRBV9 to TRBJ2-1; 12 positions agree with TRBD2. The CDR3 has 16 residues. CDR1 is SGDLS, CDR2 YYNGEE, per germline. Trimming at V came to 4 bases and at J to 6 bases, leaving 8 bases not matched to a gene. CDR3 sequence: CASSYGLAGIGNEQFF. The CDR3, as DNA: TGTGCCAGCAGCTACGGACTAGCGGGAATCGGCAATGAGCAGTTCTTC.

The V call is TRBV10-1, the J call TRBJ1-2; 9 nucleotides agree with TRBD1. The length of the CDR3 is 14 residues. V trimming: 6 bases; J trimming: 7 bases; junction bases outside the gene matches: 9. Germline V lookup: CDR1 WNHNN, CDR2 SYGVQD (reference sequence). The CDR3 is CASSPAGQGCGYTF. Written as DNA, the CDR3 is TGCGCCAGCAGCCCTGCCGGACAGGGGTGTGGCTACACCTTC.

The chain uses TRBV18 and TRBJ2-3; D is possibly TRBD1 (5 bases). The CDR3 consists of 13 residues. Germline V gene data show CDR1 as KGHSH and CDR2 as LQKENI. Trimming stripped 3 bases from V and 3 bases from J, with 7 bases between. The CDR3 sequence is CASSPSGTDTQYF. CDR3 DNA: TGTGCCAGCTCACCGTCAGGGACAGATACGCAGTATTTT. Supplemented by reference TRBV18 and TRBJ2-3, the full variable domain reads NAGVMQNPRHLVRRRGQEARLRCSPMKGHSHVYWYRQLPEEGLKFMVYLQKENIIDESGMPKERFSAEFPKEGPSILRIQQVVRGDSAAYFCASSPSGTDTQYFGPGTRLTVL.

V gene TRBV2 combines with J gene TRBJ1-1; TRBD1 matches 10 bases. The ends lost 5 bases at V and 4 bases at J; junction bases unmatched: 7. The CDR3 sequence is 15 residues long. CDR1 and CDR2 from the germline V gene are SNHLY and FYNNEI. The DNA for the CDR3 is TGTGCCAGCAGTAATGACAGGGGGCTGCGCACTGAAGCTTTCTTT. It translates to CASSNDRGLRTEAFF.

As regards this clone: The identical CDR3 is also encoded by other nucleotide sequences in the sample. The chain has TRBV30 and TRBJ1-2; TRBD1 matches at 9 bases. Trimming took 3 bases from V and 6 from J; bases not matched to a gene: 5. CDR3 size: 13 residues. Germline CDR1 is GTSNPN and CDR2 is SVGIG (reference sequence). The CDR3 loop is CAWRRTGANGYTF. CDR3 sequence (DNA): TGTGCCTGGAGGAGGACAGGGGCGAATGGCTACACCTTC.

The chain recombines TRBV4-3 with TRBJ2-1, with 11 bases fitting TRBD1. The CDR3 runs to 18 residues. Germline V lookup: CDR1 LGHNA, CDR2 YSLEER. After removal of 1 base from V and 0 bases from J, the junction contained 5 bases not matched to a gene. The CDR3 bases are TGCGCCAGCAGCCAAGGGGGACAGGGGGAGAGCTCCTACAATGAGCAGTTCTTC. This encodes CASSQGGQGESSYNEQFF.

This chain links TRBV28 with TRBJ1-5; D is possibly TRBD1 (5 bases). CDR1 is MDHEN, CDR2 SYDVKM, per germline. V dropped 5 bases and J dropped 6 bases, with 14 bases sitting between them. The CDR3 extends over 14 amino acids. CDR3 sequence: CASSVDTKVQPQHF. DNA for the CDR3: TGTGCCAGCAGTGTGGACACGAAAGTTCAGCCCCAGCATTTT. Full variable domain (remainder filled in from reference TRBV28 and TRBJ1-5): DVKVTQSSRYLVKRTGEKVFLECVQDMDHENMFWYRQDPGLGLRLIYFSYDVKMKEKGDIPEGYSVSREKKERFSLILESASTNQTSMYLCASSVDTKVQPQHFGDGTRLSIL.

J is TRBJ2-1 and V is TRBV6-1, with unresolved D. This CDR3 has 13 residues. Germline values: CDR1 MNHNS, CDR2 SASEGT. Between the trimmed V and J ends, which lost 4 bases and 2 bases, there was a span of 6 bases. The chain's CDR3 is CASSVTTYNEQFF. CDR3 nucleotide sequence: TGTGCCAGCAGTGTTACTACCTACAATGAGCAGTTCTTC.

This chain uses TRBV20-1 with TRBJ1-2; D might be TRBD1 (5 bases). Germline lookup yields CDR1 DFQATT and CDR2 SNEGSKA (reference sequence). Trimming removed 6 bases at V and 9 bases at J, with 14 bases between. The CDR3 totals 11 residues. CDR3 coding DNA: TGCAGTGCGTCGCCGACAGCCCGCTACACCTTC. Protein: CSASPTARYTF.

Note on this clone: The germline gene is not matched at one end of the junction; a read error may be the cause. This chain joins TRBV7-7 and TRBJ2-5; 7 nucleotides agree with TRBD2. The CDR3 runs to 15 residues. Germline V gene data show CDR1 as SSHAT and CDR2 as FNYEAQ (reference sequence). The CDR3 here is CASSSRLAEQETQYF. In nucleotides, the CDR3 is TGTGCTAGCAGCTCCAGGCTAGCGGAGCAAGAGACCCAGTACTTC.

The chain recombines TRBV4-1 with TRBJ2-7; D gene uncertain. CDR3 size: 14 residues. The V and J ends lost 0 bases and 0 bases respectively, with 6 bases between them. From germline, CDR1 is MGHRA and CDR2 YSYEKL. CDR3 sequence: CASSQDPRSYEQYF. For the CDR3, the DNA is TGCGCCAGCAGCCAAGATCCCCGCTCCTACGAGCAGTACTTC.

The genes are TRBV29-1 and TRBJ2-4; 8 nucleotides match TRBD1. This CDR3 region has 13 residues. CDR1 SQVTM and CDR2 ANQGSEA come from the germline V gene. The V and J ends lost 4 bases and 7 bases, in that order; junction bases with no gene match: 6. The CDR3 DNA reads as TGCAGCGTTGCTCTGGACAGGGTGAACATTCAGTACTTC. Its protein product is CSVALDRVNIQYF.

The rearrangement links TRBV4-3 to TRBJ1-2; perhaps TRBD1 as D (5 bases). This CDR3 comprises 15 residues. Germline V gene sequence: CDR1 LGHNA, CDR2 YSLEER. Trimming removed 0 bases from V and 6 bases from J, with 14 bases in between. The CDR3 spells CASSQEGISGHGYTF. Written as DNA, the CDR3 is TGCGCCAGCAGCCAAGAAGGTATATCAGGGCATGGCTACACCTTC.

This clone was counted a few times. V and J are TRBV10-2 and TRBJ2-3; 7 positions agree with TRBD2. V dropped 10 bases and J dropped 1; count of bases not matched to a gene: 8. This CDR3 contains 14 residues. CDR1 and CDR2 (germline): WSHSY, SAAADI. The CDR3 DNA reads TGCGCCATCATGCGGGAGCTAGGCACAGATACGCAGTATTTT. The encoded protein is CAIMRELGTDTQYF.

The CDR3 bases are TGTGCCAGCAGTGATTCGGGACTAGCGGACAGCTCCTACGAGCAGTACTTC. This encodes CASSDSGLADSSYEQYF. The rearrangement links TRBV2 to TRBJ2-7, with 11 positions matching TRBD2. Germline V gene lookup returns CDR1 SNHLY and CDR2 FYNNEI. The CDR3 consists of 17 residues. The trim removed 3 bases at V and 0 bases at J, leaving 7 bases unmatched.